These T cell receptor beta chains were read from a single sample in a study of identical twins. TCRdb independently ran MiXCR on the 5' RACE reads; one entry per CDR3 protein. The table lists around 490,000 distinct CDR3 sequences, roughly 15% of them singletons. The same specimen was also included in a second study, on yellow fever vaccine responses in identical twins.

The sample consisted of CD4+ T cells sorted from blood. Every receptor here comes from a woman aged 18-29 years in good health. Each CDR3 is given with its conserved first and last residue. The D gene is left open where the match is weak. Clone sizes are given selectively: once, few, many, or a class where the clone is expanded.

j_gene: TRBJ2-3
v_gene: TRBV3-1
abundance: NA
d_gene: NA
CDR3nt: TGTGCCAGCAGCCAAGGGGGGGTAGAGACAGATACGCAGTATTTT
CDR3aa: CASSQGGVETDTQYF

j_gene: TRBJ2-5
v_gene: TRBV7-8
abundance: few
d_gene: TRBD1
CDR3nt: TGTGCCAGCAGCCGGATGACAGGGCAAGAGACCCAGTACTTC
CDR3aa: CASSRMTGQETQYF

j_gene: TRBJ2-1
v_gene: TRBV5-1
abundance: NA
d_gene: NA
CDR3nt: TGCGCCAGCAGCCTACTCGCTGGGGACCACAATGAGCAGTTCTTC
CDR3aa: CASSLLAGDHNEQFF

j_gene: TRBJ2-5
v_gene: TRBV5-1
abundance: few
d_gene: TRBD1
CDR3nt: TGCGCCAGCAGCAGGTCGACAGGGTTTCAGGAGACCCAGTACTTC
CDR3aa: CASSRSTGFQETQYF

j_gene: TRBJ2-1
v_gene: TRBV3-1
abundance: many
d_gene: TRBD2
CDR3nt: TGTGCCAGCAGTTTGGGACTAGCGGGAAAGGGTGAGCAGTTCTTC
CDR3aa: CASSLGLAGKGEQFF

j_gene: TRBJ2-3
v_gene: TRBV11-2
abundance: NA
d_gene: TRBD1
CDR3nt: TGTGCCAGCACCGGACAGGGCACAGATACGCAGTATTTT
CDR3aa: CASTGQGTDTQYF

j_gene: TRBJ2-1
v_gene: TRBV20-1
abundance: NA
d_gene: TRBD2
CDR3nt: TGCAGTGCCGGGACTAGCGGGAGGGGGGCCTACAATGAGCAGTTCTTC
CDR3aa: CSAGTSGRGAYNEQFF

j_gene: TRBJ2-6
v_gene: TRBV10-2
abundance: NA
d_gene: NA
CDR3nt: TGCGCCAGCACTGGGGGGACGGGGGCCAACGTCCTGACTTTC
CDR3aa: CASTGGTGANVLTF

j_gene: TRBJ2-1
v_gene: TRBV7-9
abundance: few
d_gene: NA
CDR3nt: TGTGCCAGCAGCTTGTGGCAGGGGGGGACCTACAATGAGCAGTTCTTC
CDR3aa: CASSLWQGGTYNEQFF

j_gene: TRBJ1-5
v_gene: TRBV7-2
abundance: NA
d_gene: NA
CDR3nt: TGTGCCAGCAGCACGATGGCCGATCAGCCCCAGCATTTT
CDR3aa: CASSTMADQPQHF

j_gene: TRBJ2-1
v_gene: TRBV7-2
abundance: few
d_gene: NA
CDR3nt: TGTGCCAGCAGCTTTAGCGGAGAATACAATGAGCAGTTCTTC
CDR3aa: CASSFSGEYNEQFF

j_gene: TRBJ2-5
v_gene: TRBV29-1
abundance: few
d_gene: NA
CDR3nt: TGCAGCGTTGAAATAGGCAGTCAAGAGACCCAGTACTTC
CDR3aa: CSVEIGSQETQYF

j_gene: TRBJ2-2
v_gene: TRBV10-3
abundance: few
d_gene: TRBD2
CDR3nt: TGTGCCATCGGGGCTAGCGGGAGCGGTTATACCGGGGAGCTGTTTTTT
CDR3aa: CAIGASGSGYTGELFF

j_gene: TRBJ2-1
v_gene: TRBV18
abundance: NA
d_gene: TRBD2
CDR3nt: TGTGCCAGCTCACTAACAGCAGGGACTAGCGGAGGTCCCAATGAGCAGTTCTTC
CDR3aa: CASSLTAGTSGGPNEQFF

j_gene: TRBJ1-1
v_gene: TRBV7-9
abundance: few
d_gene: NA
CDR3nt: TGTGCCAGCAGCTCTCAGCCCTCGGGGACTGAAGCTTTCTTT
CDR3aa: CASSSQPSGTEAFF

j_gene: TRBJ1-4
v_gene: TRBV12-3/TRBV12-4
abundance: NA
d_gene: NA
CDR3nt: TGTGCCAGCAGTTCTCGGGTAAAACTGTTTTTT
CDR3aa: CASSSRVKLFF

j_gene: TRBJ2-7
v_gene: TRBV7-6
abundance: few
d_gene: NA
CDR3nt: TGTGCCAGCAGCTTACTCTCGGTCGACAGCTCCTACGAGCAGTACTTC
CDR3aa: CASSLLSVDSSYEQYF

j_gene: TRBJ2-1
v_gene: TRBV11-2
abundance: NA
d_gene: TRBD2
CDR3nt: TGTGCCAGCAGCTCGGGGGGACTAGCGGGCAATGAGCAGTTCTTC
CDR3aa: CASSSGGLAGNEQFF

j_gene: TRBJ2-3
v_gene: TRBV2
abundance: NA
d_gene: NA
CDR3nt: TGTGCCAGCAGGGCGGTTACAGATACGCAGTATTTT
CDR3aa: CASRAVTDTQYF

j_gene: TRBJ1-6
v_gene: TRBV5-1
abundance: NA
d_gene: NA
CDR3nt: TGCGCCAGCAGCGTGGGGGCAATCAATAATAATTCACCCCTCCACTTT
CDR3aa: CASSVGAINNNSPLHF

j_gene: TRBJ2-1
v_gene: TRBV28
abundance: NA
d_gene: NA
CDR3nt: TGTGCCAGCAGTTTATCCGGGGTTATGAGAGGTTACAATGAGCAGTTCTTC
CDR3aa: CASSLSGVMRGYNEQFF

j_gene: TRBJ1-2
v_gene: TRBV5-6
abundance: NA
d_gene: NA
CDR3nt: TGTGCCAGCAGCTGGGGGCAGAATGGCTACACCTTC
CDR3aa: CASSWGQNGYTF

j_gene: TRBJ2-2
v_gene: TRBV5-1
abundance: few
d_gene: TRBD1
CDR3nt: TGCGCCAGCAGCCCGGAACAGGGGGCGCAGATTGGCGGGGAGCTGTTTTTT
CDR3aa: CASSPEQGAQIGGELFF

j_gene: TRBJ1-3
v_gene: TRBV20-1
abundance: few
d_gene: NA
CDR3nt: TGCAGTGCGAAAGAAGGGTCCGGAAACACCATATATTTT
CDR3aa: CSAKEGSGNTIYF

j_gene: TRBJ2-2
v_gene: TRBV15
abundance: NA
d_gene: TRBD1
CDR3nt: TGTGCCACCAGCAGAGACCGGACAGGCACGAACACCGGGGAGCTGTTTTTT
CDR3aa: CATSRDRTGTNTGELFF

j_gene: TRBJ2-1
v_gene: TRBV7-2
abundance: few
d_gene: NA
CDR3nt: TGTGCCAGCAGTCCCCCTGGGGTGGAGCAGTTCTTC
CDR3aa: CASSPPGVEQFF

j_gene: TRBJ1-6
v_gene: TRBV3-1
abundance: few
d_gene: NA
CDR3nt: TGTGCCAGCAGCCAGTGGGACCGCCCTCGTTCACCCCTCCACTTT
CDR3aa: CASSQWDRPRSPLHF

j_gene: TRBJ2-1
v_gene: TRBV20-1
abundance: NA
d_gene: TRBD2
CDR3nt: TGCAGTGCTAGTGGTCCGGCTAGCGGGAGAGGGAAGTTCTTC
CDR3aa: CSASGPASGRGKFF

j_gene: TRBJ2-3
v_gene: TRBV5-1
abundance: few
d_gene: NA
CDR3nt: TGCGCCAGCAGCTTGGCCCGGGCCCAAAGGGATACGCAGTATTTT
CDR3aa: CASSLARAQRDTQYF

j_gene: TRBJ2-7
v_gene: TRBV7-9
abundance: NA
d_gene: TRBD2
CDR3nt: TGTGCCAGCAGCTTAGGGGCGCGGGAGTACGAGCAGTACTTC
CDR3aa: CASSLGAREYEQYF

j_gene: TRBJ1-1
v_gene: TRBV5-1
abundance: few
d_gene: NA
CDR3nt: TGCGCCAGCAGCTGGACATCTGGCACTGAAGCTTTCTTT
CDR3aa: CASSWTSGTEAFF

j_gene: TRBJ2-1
v_gene: TRBV5-1
abundance: NA
d_gene: NA
CDR3nt: TGCGCCAGCAGCTTATACGACCCGTACAATGAGCAGTTCTTC
CDR3aa: CASSLYDPYNEQFF

j_gene: TRBJ2-1
v_gene: TRBV28
abundance: many
d_gene: NA
CDR3nt: TGTGCCAGCAGTCCCCTTGGGACTGGAAACAATGAGCAGTTCTTC
CDR3aa: CASSPLGTGNNEQFF

j_gene: TRBJ1-2
v_gene: TRBV20-1
abundance: NA
d_gene: NA
CDR3nt: TGCAGTGCTAGAGTCGGGGCCGGCTATGGCTACACCTTC
CDR3aa: CSARVGAGYGYTF

j_gene: TRBJ2-5
v_gene: TRBV3-1
abundance: NA
d_gene: TRBD1
CDR3nt: TGTGCCAGCAGCACGGGGACAGCCCAGTACTTC
CDR3aa: CASSTGTAQYF

j_gene: TRBJ1-2
v_gene: TRBV2
abundance: NA
d_gene: TRBD1
CDR3nt: TGTGCCAGCAGTGTGGGGACAGGGACGATCGGAGGCTACACCTTC
CDR3aa: CASSVGTGTIGGYTF

j_gene: TRBJ1-2
v_gene: TRBV11-2
abundance: few
d_gene: NA
CDR3nt: TGTGCCAGCAGGTTCCCGTACCGGGACGGCAAAACGTCCGGAGGCTACACCTTC
CDR3aa: CASRFPYRDGKTSGGYTF

j_gene: TRBJ2-1
v_gene: TRBV7-3
abundance: few
d_gene: TRBD2
CDR3nt: TGTGCCAGCAGACTAGGGACTAGCGGCTACAATGAGCAGTTCTTC
CDR3aa: CASRLGTSGYNEQFF

j_gene: TRBJ2-1
v_gene: TRBV3-1
abundance: NA
d_gene: TRBD2
CDR3nt: TGTGCCAGCAGCCCGACTAGCGGGAAAATAAATGAGCAGTTCTTC
CDR3aa: CASSPTSGKINEQFF

j_gene: TRBJ2-1
v_gene: TRBV20-1
abundance: few
d_gene: TRBD1
CDR3nt: TGCAGTGCGGAATCCGGGACAGGGGGCTACAATGAGCAGTTCTTC
CDR3aa: CSAESGTGGYNEQFF

j_gene: TRBJ1-5
v_gene: TRBV12-3/TRBV12-4
abundance: many
d_gene: NA
CDR3nt: TGTGCCAGCAGTCTATCGGATCAGCCCCAGCATTTT
CDR3aa: CASSLSDQPQHF

j_gene: TRBJ2-5
v_gene: TRBV5-1
abundance: few
d_gene: TRBD1
CDR3nt: TGCGCCAGCAGCTTTTTGGGGACAGAGAGAGGAGAGACCCAGTACTTC
CDR3aa: CASSFLGTERGETQYF

j_gene: TRBJ1-1
v_gene: TRBV6-5
abundance: NA
d_gene: NA
CDR3nt: TGTGCCAGCAGTTACTCGGGGGCTGTGAACACTGAAGCTTTCTTT
CDR3aa: CASSYSGAVNTEAFF

j_gene: TRBJ2-7
v_gene: TRBV5-1
abundance: many
d_gene: NA
CDR3nt: TGCGCCAGCAGCTTGTCCCTGGGAACCTACGAGCAGTACTTC
CDR3aa: CASSLSLGTYEQYF

j_gene: TRBJ2-5
v_gene: TRBV10-3
abundance: few
d_gene: NA
CDR3nt: TGTGCCATCAGTGTTGGGACACTGCCTCAAGAGACCCAGTACTTC
CDR3aa: CAISVGTLPQETQYF

j_gene: TRBJ2-1
v_gene: TRBV29-1
abundance: few
d_gene: NA
CDR3nt: TGCAGCGTTTTCCTAGATTACAATGAGCAGTTCTTC
CDR3aa: CSVFLDYNEQFF

j_gene: TRBJ1-2
v_gene: TRBV21-1
abundance: NA
d_gene: NA
CDR3nt: TGTGCCAGCAGCACGGGGTCCCGGACAGGGGCCCATGGCTACACCTTC
CDR3aa: CASSTGSRTGAHGYTF

j_gene: TRBJ1-4
v_gene: TRBV7-2
abundance: few
d_gene: TRBD1
CDR3nt: TGTGCCAGCAGCGTGACAGGGTTGGGCGAAAAACTGTTTTTT
CDR3aa: CASSVTGLGEKLFF

j_gene: TRBJ2-7
v_gene: TRBV29-1
abundance: NA
d_gene: TRBD1
CDR3nt: TGCAGCTGCCGGGACAGTGGGTCCGAGCAGTACTTC
CDR3aa: CSCRDSGSEQYF

j_gene: TRBJ2-1
v_gene: TRBV9
abundance: NA
d_gene: TRBD2
CDR3nt: TGTGCCAGCAGCGTACATAGCGGGGGGATTTCCATAATAAACAATGAGCAGTTCTTC
CDR3aa: CASSVHSGGISIINNEQFF

j_gene: TRBJ2-3
v_gene: TRBV20-1
abundance: few
d_gene: TRBD1
CDR3nt: TGCAGTGCCCCGCCGGGGACAGGGACAGATACGCAGTATTTT
CDR3aa: CSAPPGTGTDTQYF

j_gene: TRBJ2-3
v_gene: TRBV11-2
abundance: few
d_gene: NA
CDR3nt: TGTGCCAGCAGAGTTGGCAGGGTAATGGGGCTTAGCACAGATACGCAGTATTTT
CDR3aa: CASRVGRVMGLSTDTQYF

j_gene: TRBJ2-1
v_gene: TRBV5-6
abundance: few
d_gene: NA
CDR3nt: TGTGCCAGCAGCGGGGGATGGGGGGGCCTTTCCTTCTCCTACAATGAGCAGTTCTTC
CDR3aa: CASSGGWGGLSFSYNEQFF

j_gene: TRBJ2-3
v_gene: TRBV29-1
abundance: NA
d_gene: TRBD2
CDR3nt: TGCAGCCTGGGACTACTCACAGATACGCAGTATTTT
CDR3aa: CSLGLLTDTQYF

j_gene: TRBJ2-5
v_gene: TRBV5-1
abundance: many
d_gene: NA
CDR3nt: TGCGCCAGCAGCGGTTCAGAAGAGACCCAGTACTTC
CDR3aa: CASSGSEETQYF

j_gene: TRBJ2-2
v_gene: TRBV11-3
abundance: NA
d_gene: NA
CDR3nt: TGTGCCACAGACAGTACCGGGGAGCTGTTTTTT
CDR3aa: CATDSTGELFF

j_gene: TRBJ2-7
v_gene: TRBV14
abundance: few
d_gene: NA
CDR3nt: TGTGCCAGCAGCCCCTCGGAGAAGACGCTGTACTTC
CDR3aa: CASSPSEKTLYF

j_gene: TRBJ2-2
v_gene: TRBV5-1
abundance: few
d_gene: TRBD2
CDR3nt: TGCGCCAGCAGCATGACTCTAGCGGGGGGGACCGGGGAGCTGTTTTTT
CDR3aa: CASSMTLAGGTGELFF

j_gene: TRBJ2-5
v_gene: TRBV12-3/TRBV12-4
abundance: few
d_gene: TRBD1
CDR3nt: TGTGCCAGCAGATCAAAAACAGGGGGTGGAGAGACCCAGTACTTC
CDR3aa: CASRSKTGGGETQYF